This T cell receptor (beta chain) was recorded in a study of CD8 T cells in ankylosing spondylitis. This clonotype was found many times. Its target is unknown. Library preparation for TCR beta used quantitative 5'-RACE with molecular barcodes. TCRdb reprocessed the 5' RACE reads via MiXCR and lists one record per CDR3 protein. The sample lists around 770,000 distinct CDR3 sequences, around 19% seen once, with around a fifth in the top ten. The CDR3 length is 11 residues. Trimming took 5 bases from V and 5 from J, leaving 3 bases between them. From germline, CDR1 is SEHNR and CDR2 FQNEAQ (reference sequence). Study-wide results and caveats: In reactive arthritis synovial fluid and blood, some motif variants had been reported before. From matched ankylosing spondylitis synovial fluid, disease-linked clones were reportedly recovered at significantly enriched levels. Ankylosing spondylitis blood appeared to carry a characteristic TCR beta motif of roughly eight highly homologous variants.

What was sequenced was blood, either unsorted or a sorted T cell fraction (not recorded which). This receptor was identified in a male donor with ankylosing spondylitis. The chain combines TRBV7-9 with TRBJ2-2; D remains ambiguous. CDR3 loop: CASSKTGELFF. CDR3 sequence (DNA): TGTGCCAGCAGCAAGACCGGGGAGCTGTTTTTT.